The clone carrying this TCR beta chain appeared a single time. The treatment is: 15 to 20 received Ad26.COV2.S at low or high dose, single or two shots; 5 received placebo; per-sample allocation not given. Sampling happened 63 days after the first vaccine or placebo injection. Vaccine was an Ad26 vector expressing Wuhan-strain SARS-CoV-2 spike. These data belong to a study of Ad26.COV2.S vaccination and SARS-CoV-2 variants. This CDR3 has 17 amino acids. Germline CDR1 SGDLS, CDR2 YYNGEE. Trimming removed 0 bases from V and 0 bases from J, with 10 bases in between. TCRdb keeps only in-frame clones here, not all; method: immunoSEQ multiplex PCR. The sample has roughly 420,000 clones, about 88% seen once.

The sample in question was peripheral blood, obtained in a trial of Ad26.COV2.S vaccine versus placebo. The chain carries TRBV9 and TRBJ2-6, with unresolved D. This TCR was sampled from a person aged 18-65 years who received the Ad26.COV2.S COVID-19 vaccine or a placebo. CDR3 residues: CASSVELDSSGANVLTF. CDR3 bases: TGTGCCAGCAGCGTAGAGCTGGATTCCTCTGGGGCCAACGTCCTGACTTTC.